Below are 23 T cell receptor beta chains sequenced from a single sample in a study of human T cells and chemical hapten exposure. TCRdb redid the calling of the RACE reads with MiXCR, one entry per CDR3 protein. The repertoire has around 67,000 distinct CDR3 sequences, 6.5% to 10% of them found once; the top ten carry around 3.6%. Stated time point: patch test 2, 6 weeks after DPC sensitization. Treatment denoted: therapeutic diphenylcyclopropenone sensitization with weekly scalp DPC. Source: whole blood, taken in connection with sensitization to the hapten diphenylcyclopropenone (DPC). The receptors here all came from a woman aged 50 to 60 with alopecia areata. Some clones in this sample may be carry-over from other donors' samples.

This clonotype was recorded a few times. The chain uses TRBV30 and TRBJ1-3, with D unclear. Trimming removed 4 bases at V and 8 bases at J, with 9 bases between. This CDR3 region has 11 residues. Looked up from germline, CDR1 is GTSNPN and CDR2 is SVGIG (reference sequence). CDR3: CAWTPRDTIYF. CDR3 sequence (DNA): TGTGCCTGGACCCCAAGGGACACCATATATTTT.

The rearrangement uses TRBV13 and TRBJ2-7; D is perhaps TRBD1 (5 bases). V dropped 5 bases and J dropped 6 bases, with 11 bases sitting between them. The CDR3 runs 12 residues. CDR1 PRHDT and CDR2 FYEKMQ come from the germline V gene (reference sequence). CDR3 in amino acids: CASSQGSGEQYF. The CDR3 coding sequence is TGTGCCAGCAGCCAGGGTTCCGGCGAGCAGTACTTC.

This clonotype was picked up many times. The chain is built from TRBV10-3 and TRBJ2-7; D is ambiguous. The CDR3 has 11 amino acids. In germline, CDR1 is ENHRY, CDR2 SYGVKD. V gave up 11 bases and J gave up 4 bases, with 12 bases separating them. CDR3 DNA: TGTGCCGTCCGGATTAATTACGAGCAGTACTTC. Encoded protein: CAVRINYEQYF.

This clonotype was detected many times. This chain uses TRBV29-1 with TRBJ2-7; D call uncertain. The V end lost 6 bases, the J end lost 2 bases, and 14 bases lay between the germline ends. The CDR3 has 13 residues. Germline CDR1 SQVTM, CDR2 ANQGSEA. The CDR3 region has the DNA TGCAGCGTGGGGTCCTTACCGCCCTACGAGCAGTACTTC. Amino acids: CSVGSLPPYEQYF.

The chain links TRBV6-1 to TRBJ1-1; D remains unclear. With 0 bases removed from V and 0 bases from J, the gap between germline ends came to 11 bases. CDR1 is MNHNS, CDR2 SASEGT, per germline. The CDR3 consists of 16 residues. The CDR3 here is CASSEAVFQVNTEAFF. The CDR3 DNA reads TGTGCCAGCAGTGAAGCTGTTTTCCAAGTGAACACTGAAGCTTTCTTT.

The chain links TRBV7-8 to TRBJ2-3; no clear D gene. Germline V CDR1 and CDR2: SGHVS, FQNEAQ. The germline V and J ends were trimmed by 3 bases and 2 bases, with 9 bases remaining between them. The CDR3 contains 14 residues. The CDR3 region has the DNA TGTGCCAGCAGCTTTGGGGTCTCCACAGATACGCAGTATTTT. It codes for CASSFGVSTDTQYF. Based on the CDR3 plus reference TRBV7-8 and TRBJ2-3, the full variable domain is GAGVSQSPRYKVAKRGQDVALRCDPISGHVSLFWYQQALGQGPEFLTYFQNEAQLDKSGLPSDRFFAERPEGSVSTLKIQRTQQEDSAVYLCASSFGVSTDTQYFGPGTRLTVL.

There are many counts of this clonotype. The rearrangement joins TRBV2 to TRBJ1-2, with no clear D. CDR1 and CDR2 from the germline V gene are SNHLY and FYNNEI. The CDR3 totals 16 residues. With 0 bases removed from V and 0 bases from J, the gap between germline ends came to 11 bases. The CDR3 nucleotides are TGTGCCAGCAGTGAAGCGGGCAGGAGTTCTAACTATGGCTACACCTTC. Amino acids: CASSEAGRSSNYGYTF.

This clonotype occurred a few times. V and J are TRBV7-2 and TRBJ1-2, with D possibly being TRBD1 (5 bases). Between the trimmed V and J ends, which lost 5 bases and 2 bases, there was a span of 15 bases. This CDR3 has 15 amino acids. CDR1 is SGHTA, CDR2 FQGNSA, per germline. The CDR3 DNA reads TGTGCCAGCAGCCCCGCAGGGAACCGAAACTATGGCTACACCTTC. Encoded protein: CASSPAGNRNYGYTF.

This clonotype was counted many times. The chain recombines TRBV25-1 with TRBJ2-3; TRBD2 is a possible D gene (6 bases). V was pared by 8 bases and J by 3 bases, with 15 bases between. Germline loops: CDR1 MGHDK, CDR2 SYGVNS. The CDR3 is 14 residues long. The CDR3 DNA reads TGTGCCAGCCCAGACGGGAGCAGTACAGATACGCAGTATTTT. Amino acids: CASPDGSSTDTQYF.

This clonotype was picked up many times. CDR3 in amino acids: CSASQGRNTEAFF. CDR3 sequence (DNA): TGCAGCGCGAGCCAGGGGAGGAACACTGAAGCTTTCTTT. The J gene is TRBJ1-1, the V gene TRBV29-1, with D maybe TRBD1 (6 bases). The CDR3 totals 13 residues. Germline CDR1 is SQVTM and CDR2 is ANQGSEA. Trimming stripped 7 bases from V and 1 base from J, with 13 bases between.

This clonotype was counted at least ten times. The gene calls are TRBV7-2 and TRBJ2-2; D is possibly TRBD1 or TRBD2 (5 bases each). This CDR3 has 15 amino acids. Germline V gives CDR1 SGHTA, CDR2 FQGNSA. Trimming removed 5 bases from V and 5 bases from J, with 15 bases in between. The CDR3 sequence: CASSPVGVGTGELFF. CDR3 DNA: TGTGCCAGCAGCCCCGTGGGGGTGGGGACCGGGGAGCTGTTTTTT. The complete variable domain, with remaining parts taken from reference TRBV7-2 and TRBJ2-2, reads GAGVSQSPSNKVTEKGKDVELRCDPISGHTALYWYRQSLGQGLEFLIYFQGNSAPDKSGLPSDRFSAERTGGSVSTLTIQRTQQEDSAVYLCASSPVGVGTGELFFGEGSRLTVL.

This clonotype has more than one count but fewer than ten. V is TRBV12-5 and J is TRBJ2-4; TRBD1 is a possible D gene (6 bases). V lost 0 bases and J 1 base, leaving 10 bases between the germline ends. This CDR3 spans 16 amino acids. Looked up from germline, CDR1 is LGHNT and CDR2 is FRNRAP. The CDR3 reads CASGLVPQGAKNIQYF. DNA for the CDR3: TGTGCTAGTGGTTTGGTACCCCAGGGGGCCAAAAACATTCAGTACTTC.

This clonotype has more than one count but fewer than ten. This chain connects TRBV5-1 to TRBJ2-7; TRBD1 is a possible D gene (5 bases). The germline V gene encodes CDR1 SGHRS and CDR2 YFSETQ. The CDR3 spans 14 residues. Trimming took 1 base from V and 4 from J, leaving 12 bases between them. The DNA of the CDR3 is TGCGCCAGCAGCTTGCCCACAGGCCGGTACGAGCAGTACTTC. Translated: CASSLPTGRYEQYF.

The chain combines TRBV7-2 with TRBJ2-2; D is possibly TRBD1 (5 bases). Germline assignment: CDR1 SGHTA and CDR2 FQGNSA. The CDR3 length is 16 residues. Deletions cut 5 bases from V and 1 base from J, with 14 bases between. The CDR3 DNA reads as TGTGCCAGCAGCCCCGTAAGGGGCCAGAACACCGGGGAGCTGTTTTTT. Protein sequence: CASSPVRGQNTGELFF.

There are a few counts of this clonotype. The chain employs TRBV19 and TRBJ2-2; D call uncertain. The V end lost 4 bases, the J end lost 3 bases, and 3 bases lay between the germline ends. The CDR3 consists of 12 residues. Germline CDR1 LNHDA, CDR2 SQIVND (reference sequence). The CDR3 sequence: CASSTDTGELFF. DNA of the CDR3: TGTGCCAGTAGTACTGACACCGGGGAGCTGTTTTTT.

This clonotype was counted many times. This chain connects TRBV28 to TRBJ1-1; D is unclear. V lost 3 bases, J lost 0 bases, and 20 bases lay in between. Germline V gene sequence: CDR1 MDHEN, CDR2 SYDVKM. The CDR3 covers 18 residues. The CDR3, as DNA: TGTGCCAGCAGTTTCGGAACCGGACGGTCGGTTATGAACACTGAAGCTTTCTTT. Amino acid sequence: CASSFGTGRSVMNTEAFF.

The CDR3 is CASSVETGFPYEQYF. CDR3 in DNA: TGTGCCAGCAGTGTGGAGACAGGGTTTCCCTACGAGCAGTACTTC. The chain links TRBV6-1 to TRBJ2-7, with 7 bases fitting TRBD1. Germline V gene sequence: CDR1 MNHNS, CDR2 SASEGT. The ends lost 4 bases at V and 2 bases at J; junction bases unmatched: 8. CDR3 length: 15 residues.

This clonotype was recorded at least ten times. The chain employs TRBV4-2 and TRBJ2-1; D is unresolved. Germline CDR1 LGHNA, CDR2 YNFKEQ. CDR3 length: 14 amino acids. V lost 6 bases and J lost 7, with 16 bases in between. The CDR3 nucleotides read TGTGCCAGCAGTCACTTGGTAGGGCAGAATGAGCAGTTCTTC. Protein sequence: CASSHLVGQNEQFF.

This clonotype was seen many times. This sequence joins TRBV3-1 and TRBJ1-1; no reliable D call. The CDR3 is made up of 12 amino acids. V lost 4 bases to trimming and J lost 5 bases, with 8 bases between them. Per germline, CDR1 LGHDT and CDR2 YNNKEL (reference sequence). The CDR3 DNA sequence: TGTGCCAGCAGCCTGAAGGGTACTGAAGCTTTCTTT. This gives the protein CASSLKGTEAFF.

This clonotype was counted many times. CDR3 loop: CASSQERPGYEQYF. In DNA, the CDR3 is TGCGCCAGCAGCCAAGAACGGCCGGGGTACGAGCAGTACTTC. The chain employs TRBV4-3 and TRBJ2-7; D perhaps matches TRBD2 (5 bases). The V gene lost 0 bases and the J gene lost 4 bases, with 10 bases spanning the gap. The CDR3 spans 14 residues. The germline V gene has CDR1 LGHNA and CDR2 YSLEER.

The J gene is TRBJ2-3, the V gene TRBV2, with unresolved D. There are 14 residues in the CDR3. V was cut by 1 base and J by 4 bases, with 9 bases left in between. Per germline, CDR1 SNHLY and CDR2 FYNNEI. The CDR3: CASSEVPGPDTQYF. Here the CDR3 DNA reads TGTGCCAGCAGTGAAGTTCCAGGACCAGATACGCAGTATTTT.

This clonotype was detected only a few times. Here the CDR3 DNA reads TGTGCCAGCAGCTTAGTCGGACAGGGTGAAGCTTTCTTT. Amino acids: CASSLVGQGEAFF. The chain recombines TRBV7-9 with TRBJ1-1; 8 bases are shared with TRBD1. Unmatched junction bases numbered 2, after V lost 1 base and J lost 7 bases. Germline V gives CDR1 SEHNR, CDR2 FQNEAQ (reference sequence). The CDR3 has 13 residues.

This chain uses TRBV7-2 with TRBJ2-1; 10 bases fit TRBD2. The germline V gene encodes CDR1 SGHTA and CDR2 FQGNSA. The CDR3 runs 14 residues. The ends lost 1 base at V and 6 bases at J; junction bases unmatched: 0. The CDR3 region is CASSLVAGGNEQFF. The CDR3 DNA is TGTGCCAGCAGCTTAGTAGCGGGAGGCAATGAGCAGTTCTTC.